This TCR beta chain was profiled in a study of T cells in Graves' hyperthyroidism and ophthalmopathy. In the ophthalmopathy cohort, Clinical Activity Score was at least 3, NOSPECS grade at least 4, and duration under 3 months. Uncontrolled infections, other autoimmune diseases, pregnancy or lactation led to exclusion of patients. Each diagnosis was grounded in clinical symptoms, serum thyroxine and TRAb, thyroid ultrasound, and orbital computed tomography. Amplified TCR beta CDR3 regions came from RNA transcripts. Researchers ran a first-round RT-PCR on the TCR CDR3 using the HTBI primer set. One entry per CDR3 protein, called by TCRdb with MiXCR from the multiplex PCR reads. The sample has fewer than 450,000 distinct CDR3 sequences, approximately 18% seen once. V gave up 2 bases and J gave up 5 bases, with 4 bases separating them. CDR3 length: 12 amino acids. The germline V gene has CDR1 MNHEY and CDR2 SVGAGI.

This TCR came from a man in his late teens or twenties with Graves' ophthalmopathy. This chain connects TRBV6-5 to TRBJ2-1; the D is unclear. Sequenced material: blood. The CDR3 DNA reads TGTGCCAGCAGTTACCCAGACAATGAGCAGTTCTTC. It is translated as CASSYPDNEQFF.